The T cell receptor beta chain described here comes from a study of tumour-infiltrating T cells in Burkitt lymphoma. The wider study: Repertoire clonality predicted overall and progression-free survival.

Using immunoSEQ multiplex PCR, the repertoire was profiled, and TCRdb retains in-frame clones only, with some absent. The data show 5,500 to 7,000 clones, with 10% seen just once and less than 3% held by the top ten. V gave up 4 bases and J gave up 0 bases, with 13 bases separating them. This CDR3 region has 15 residues. In germline, CDR1 is SGDLS, CDR2 YYNGEE. Sequencing was done on a sample of tumor tissue. The sequence derives from a human donor with diffuse large B-cell lymphoma. V gene TRBV9 combines with J gene TRBJ1-2, with D perhaps TRBD1 (6 bases). In nucleotides, the CDR3 is TGTGCCAGCAGCCCCCGGACAGAACCTAACTATGGCTACACCTTC. Amino acid sequence: CASSPRTEPNYGYTF.